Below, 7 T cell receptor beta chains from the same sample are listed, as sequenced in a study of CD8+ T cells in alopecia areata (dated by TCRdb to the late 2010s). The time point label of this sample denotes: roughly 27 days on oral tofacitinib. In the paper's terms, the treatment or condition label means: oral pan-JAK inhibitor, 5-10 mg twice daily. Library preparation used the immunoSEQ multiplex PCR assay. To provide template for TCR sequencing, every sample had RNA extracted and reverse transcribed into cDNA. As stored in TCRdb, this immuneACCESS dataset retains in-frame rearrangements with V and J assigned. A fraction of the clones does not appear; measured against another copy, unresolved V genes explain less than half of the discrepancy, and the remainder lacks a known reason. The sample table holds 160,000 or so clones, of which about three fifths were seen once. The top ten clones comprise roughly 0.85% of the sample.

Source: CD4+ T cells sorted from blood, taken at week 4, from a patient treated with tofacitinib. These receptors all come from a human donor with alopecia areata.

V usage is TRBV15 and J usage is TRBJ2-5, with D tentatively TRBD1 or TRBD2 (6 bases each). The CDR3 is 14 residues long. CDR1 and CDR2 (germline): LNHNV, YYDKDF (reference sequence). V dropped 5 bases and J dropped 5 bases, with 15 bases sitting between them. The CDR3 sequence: CATSPQGGTETQYF. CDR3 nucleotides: TGTGCCACCAGCCCACAAGGGGGGACCGAGACCCAGTACTTC.

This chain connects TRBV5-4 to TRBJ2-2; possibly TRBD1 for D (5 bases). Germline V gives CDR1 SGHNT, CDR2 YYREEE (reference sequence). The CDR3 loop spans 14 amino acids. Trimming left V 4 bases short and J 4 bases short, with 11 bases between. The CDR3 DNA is TGTGCCAGCAGCCTGACAGTACCCACCGGGGAGCTGTTTTTT. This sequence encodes CASSLTVPTGELFF.

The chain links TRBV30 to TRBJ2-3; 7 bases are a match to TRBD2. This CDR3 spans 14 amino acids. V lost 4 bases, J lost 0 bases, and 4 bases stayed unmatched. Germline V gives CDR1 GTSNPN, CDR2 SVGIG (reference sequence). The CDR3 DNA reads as TGTGCCTGGAAGCGGGGCCTTAGCACAGATACGCAGTATTTT. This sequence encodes CAWKRGLSTDTQYF. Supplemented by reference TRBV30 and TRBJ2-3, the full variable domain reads SQTIHQWPATLVQPVGSPLSLECTVEGTSNPNLYWYRQAAGRGLQLLFYSVGIGQISSEVPQNLSASRPQDRQFILSSKKLLLSDSGFYLCAWKRGLSTDTQYFGPGTRLTVL.

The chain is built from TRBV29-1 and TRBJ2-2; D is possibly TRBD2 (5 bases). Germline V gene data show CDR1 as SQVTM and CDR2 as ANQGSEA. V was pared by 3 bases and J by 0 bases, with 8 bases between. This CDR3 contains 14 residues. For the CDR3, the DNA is TGCAGCGTTGATCCCGGGACGAACACCGGGGAGCTGTTTTTT. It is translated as CSVDPGTNTGELFF.

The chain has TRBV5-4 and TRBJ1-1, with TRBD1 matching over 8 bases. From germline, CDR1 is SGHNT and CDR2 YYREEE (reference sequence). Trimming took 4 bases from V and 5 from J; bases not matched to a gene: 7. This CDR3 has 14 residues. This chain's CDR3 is CASSPKTGVTEAFF. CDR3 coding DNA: TGTGCCAGCAGCCCAAAGACAGGGGTTACTGAAGCTTTCTTT.

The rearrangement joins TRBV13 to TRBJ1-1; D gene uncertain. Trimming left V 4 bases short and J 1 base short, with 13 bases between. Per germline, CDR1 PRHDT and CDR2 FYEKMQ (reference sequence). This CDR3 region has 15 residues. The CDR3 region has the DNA TGTGCCAGCAGCTCTCGATGGGCAGGGAACACTGAAGCTTTCTTT. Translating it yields CASSSRWAGNTEAFF. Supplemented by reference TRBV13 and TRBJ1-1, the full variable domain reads AAGVIQSPRHLIKEKRETATLKCYPIPRHDTVYWYQQGPGQDPQFLISFYEKMQSDKGSIPDRFSAQQFSDYHSELNMSSLELGDSALYFCASSSRWAGNTEAFFGQGTRLTVV.

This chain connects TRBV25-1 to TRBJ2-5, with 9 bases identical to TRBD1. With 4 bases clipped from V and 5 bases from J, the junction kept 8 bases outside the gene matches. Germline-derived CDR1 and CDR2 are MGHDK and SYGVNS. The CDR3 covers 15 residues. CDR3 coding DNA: TGTGCCAGCAGTGCCCGGGACAGGGTTGTGGAGACCCAGTACTTC. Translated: CASSARDRVVETQYF.